These 19 T cell receptor beta chains came from one sample sequenced in a study of cytomegalovirus exposure and HLA in healthy donors. Use of 60 Vbeta and 13 Jbeta primers characterized the PCR. Sequencing used immunoSEQ multiplex PCR; TCRdb keeps in-frame clones, though not all of them. The sample lists 110,000 or so clones, around 80% seen once, with less than 2.5% in the top ten. Input material: PBMCs. These receptors all stem from a man aged 25 to 40 in good health and CMV-seronegative.

This chain joins TRBV28 and TRBJ1-2; 7 bases agree with TRBD1. The CDR3 spans 13 residues. Trimming removed 6 bases from V and 8 bases from J; junction bases left unmatched: 9. The V gene's germline CDR1 is MDHEN and CDR2 SYDVKM. CDR3 sequence (DNA): TGTGCCAGCAGCCAGGGGGACACTAGCGGCTACACCTTC. It encodes CASSQGDTSGYTF.

This clone was detected a few times. The genes are TRBV7-8 and TRBJ2-1; D possibly corresponds to TRBD2 (7 bases). V gave up 7 bases and J gave up 9 bases, with 28 bases separating them. Per germline, CDR1 SGHVS and CDR2 FQNEAQ. The CDR3 extends over 17 amino acids. CDR3 region: CASTPSLRERGRGEQFF. CDR3 bases: TGTGCCAGCACTCCCTCTTTACGGGAGAGGGGGAGGGGTGAGCAGTTCTTC.

The chain couples TRBV10-3 to TRBJ1-1, with TRBD1 matching 8 bases. CDR1 and CDR2 from the germline V gene are ENHRY and SYGVKD. The CDR3 is 15 amino acids. Trimming cost V 2 bases and J 4 bases; bases outside gene matches: 6. This CDR3 reads CAISEGNRGFTEAFF. CDR3 DNA: TGTGCCATCAGTGAGGGTAACAGGGGGTTCACTGAAGCTTTCTTT.

The chain carries TRBV15 and TRBJ2-2; D not resolved. This CDR3 spans 15 amino acids. V lost 1 base and J 6 bases, leaving 12 bases between the germline ends. CDR1 and CDR2 from the germline V gene are LNHNV and YYDKDF (reference sequence). DNA for the CDR3: TGTGCCACCAGCAGAGGAGACGACTGGCCCGGGGAGCTGTTTTTT. Its protein product is CATSRGDDWPGELFF.

The chain's CDR3 is CASAGTGNTGELFF. DNA of the CDR3: TGTGCCAGCGCCGGGACAGGGAACACCGGGGAGCTGTTTTTT. The chain recombines TRBV27 with TRBJ2-2, with 8 bases that match TRBD1. CDR1 is MNHEY, CDR2 SMNVEV, per germline (reference sequence). The CDR3 runs 14 residues. Germline trimming cut 8 bases from V and 1 base from J; bases unmatched to any gene: 3.

The J gene is TRBJ1-2, the V gene TRBV4-1; the match to TRBD1 covers 10 bases. The CDR3 is 16 amino acids. Germline V gene data show CDR1 as MGHRA and CDR2 as YSYEKL. Trimming took 6 bases from V and 3 from J; bases not matched to a gene: 10. CDR3 nucleotides: TGCGCCAGCAGTCTACGACAGGGGGCGTCCCACTATGGCTACACCTTC. This codes for CASSLRQGASHYGYTF.

V usage is TRBV28 and J usage is TRBJ2-7; 7 nucleotides match TRBD1. Trimming cost V 5 bases and J 4 bases; bases outside gene matches: 8. CDR1 MDHEN and CDR2 SYDVKM come from the germline V gene. CDR3 size: 14 residues. CDR3 residues: CASSRPGTVYEQYF. CDR3 DNA sequence: TGTGCCAGCAGTAGACCCGGGACAGTTTACGAGCAGTACTTC.

In DNA form, the CDR3 reads TGCGCCAGCACCCTACAGGGTGGAACTAATGAAAAACTGTTTTTT. Protein: CASTLQGGTNEKLFF. The chain is built from TRBV5-1 and TRBJ1-4; D is perhaps TRBD1 (6 bases). Germline loops: CDR1 SGHRS, CDR2 YFSETQ. This CDR3 has 15 residues. Trimming left V 6 bases short and J 1 base short, with 13 bases between.

CDR3 bases: TGTGCCAGTAGTATTGAGGGGGCGACACGGTGGGTGCCCCTCCACTTT. It encodes CASSIEGATRWVPLHF. The V and J genes are TRBV19 and TRBJ1-6; 7 nucleotides align to TRBD1. This CDR3 region has 16 residues. The V gene's germline CDR1 is LNHDA and CDR2 SQIVND (reference sequence). V shed 3 bases, J shed 13 bases, and the junction held 15 bases outside the gene matches.

The genes are TRBV28 and TRBJ1-1; TRBD1 matches at 9 bases. V lost 5 bases and J lost 1; bases outside the gene matches: 14. The CDR3 has 18 residues. CDR1 MDHEN and CDR2 SYDVKM come from the germline V gene. CDR3 region: CASSLLSPVTGGNTEAFF. The CDR3 DNA reads TGTGCCAGCAGTCTTCTTAGCCCTGTGACAGGGGGGAACACTGAAGCTTTCTTT.

V gene TRBV7-2 combines with J gene TRBJ2-7, with D maybe TRBD2 (5 bases). V dropped 1 base and J dropped 1 base, with 8 bases sitting between them. The germline V gene encodes CDR1 SGHTA and CDR2 FQGNSA. The CDR3 extends over 14 amino acids. As DNA, the CDR3 is TGTGCCAGCAGCTTAGTCGAGGGTTCCTACGAGCAGTACTTC. Amino acids: CASSLVEGSYEQYF.

CDR3 protein: CASSLVRDSHQTDTQYF. In nucleotides, the CDR3 is TGTGCCAGCAGCTTGGTACGGGATTCACATCAGACAGATACGCAGTATTTT. The chain recombines TRBV5-6 with TRBJ2-3, with TRBD2 as a possible D gene (5 bases). Germline CDR1 is SGHDT and CDR2 is YYEEEE. The CDR3 length is 17 residues. With 0 bases removed from V and 3 bases from J, the gap between germline ends came to 17 bases.

The chain employs TRBV7-2 and TRBJ1-1, with D unclear. V was trimmed by 3 bases and J by 1 base, leaving 6 bases between them. The length of the CDR3 is 13 residues. Germline V gene data show CDR1 as SGHTA and CDR2 as FQGNSA. CDR3 protein: CASSFDKNTEAFF. As DNA, the CDR3 is TGTGCCAGCAGCTTTGACAAGAACACTGAAGCTTTCTTT.

The rearrangement links TRBV5-1 to TRBJ1-2; 7 bases map to TRBD1. The length of the CDR3 is 13 residues. Trimming took 4 bases from V and 8 from J; bases not matched to a gene: 8. The germline CDR1 and CDR2 sequences are SGHRS and YFSETQ. CDR3 bases: TGCGCCAGCAGCCGCGACAGGGATCGCGGCTACACCTTC. As protein: CASSRDRDRGYTF.

This clone showed up just a few times. This rearrangement joins TRBV5-6 to TRBJ1-1; D unresolved. The length of the CDR3 is 14 residues. V lost 0 bases, J lost 4 bases, and 10 bases lay in between. Germline loops: CDR1 SGHDT, CDR2 YYEEEE. Here the CDR3 reads CASSLDSGSTEAFF. CDR3 nucleotides: TGTGCCAGCAGCTTGGACAGTGGCTCCACTGAAGCTTTCTTT.

The chain joins TRBV29-1 to TRBJ1-2, with D uncertain. V dropped 3 bases and J dropped 4 bases, with 6 bases sitting between them. The germline V gene encodes CDR1 SQVTM and CDR2 ANQGSEA. The CDR3 totals 11 residues. The CDR3 DNA sequence: TGCAGCGTTGATGGCAGCTATGGCTACACCTTC. It translates to CSVDGSYGYTF.

This clone was seen a few times. The rearrangement uses TRBV18 and TRBJ2-7, with TRBD1 as a possible D gene (5 bases). Germline V CDR1 and CDR2: KGHSH, LQKENI. This CDR3 contains 12 residues. V lost 4 bases and J lost 3, with 7 bases in between. The CDR3 nucleotides are TGTGCCAGCTCACTAGACAGCTACGAGCAGTACTTC. Translation: CASSLDSYEQYF.

This rearrangement joins TRBV7-2 to TRBJ2-6; 8 bases match TRBD2. This CDR3 is built from 16 residues. V shed 8 bases, J shed 0 bases, and the junction held 6 bases outside the gene matches. Per the germline V gene, CDR1 is SGHTA and CDR2 is FQGNSA. CDR3 protein: CASARSGGSGANVLTF. The CDR3, as DNA: TGTGCCAGCGCACGGAGCGGGGGCTCTGGGGCCAACGTCCTGACTTTC.

The chain uses TRBV5-4 and TRBJ2-1, with D unclear. This CDR3 contains 15 residues. Per germline, CDR1 SGHNT and CDR2 YYREEE (reference sequence). Trimming took 7 bases from V and 8 from J, leaving 22 bases between them. The CDR3 sequence: CASQAGYSLFYEQFF. The CDR3 nucleotides read TGTGCCAGCCAAGCCGGGTATAGCTTGTTTTATGAGCAGTTCTTC.